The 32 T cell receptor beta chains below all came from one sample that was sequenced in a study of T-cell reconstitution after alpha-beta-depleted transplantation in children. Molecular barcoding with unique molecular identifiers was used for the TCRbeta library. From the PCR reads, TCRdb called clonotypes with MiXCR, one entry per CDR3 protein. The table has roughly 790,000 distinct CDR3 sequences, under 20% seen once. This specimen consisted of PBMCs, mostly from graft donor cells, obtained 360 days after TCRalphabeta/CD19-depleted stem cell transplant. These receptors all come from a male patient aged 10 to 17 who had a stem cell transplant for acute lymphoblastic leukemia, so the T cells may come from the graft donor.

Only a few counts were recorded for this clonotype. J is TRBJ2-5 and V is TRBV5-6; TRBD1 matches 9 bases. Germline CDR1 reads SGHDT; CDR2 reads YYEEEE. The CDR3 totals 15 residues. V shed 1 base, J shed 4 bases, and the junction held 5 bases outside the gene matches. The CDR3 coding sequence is TGTGCCAGCAGCTTGTTACAGGGGGCCCGAGAGACCCAGTACTTC. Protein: CASSLLQGARETQYF.

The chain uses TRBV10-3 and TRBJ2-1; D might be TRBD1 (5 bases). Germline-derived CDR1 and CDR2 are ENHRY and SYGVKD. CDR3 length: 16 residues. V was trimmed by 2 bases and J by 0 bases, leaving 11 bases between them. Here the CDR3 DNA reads TGTGCCATCAGTGAGAAGGACATCCGCTCCTACAATGAGCAGTTCTTC. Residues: CAISEKDIRSYNEQFF.

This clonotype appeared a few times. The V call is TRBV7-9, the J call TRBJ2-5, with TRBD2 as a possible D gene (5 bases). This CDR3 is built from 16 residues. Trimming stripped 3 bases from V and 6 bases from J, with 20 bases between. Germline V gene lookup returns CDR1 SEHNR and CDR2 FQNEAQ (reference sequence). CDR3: CASSFGVSGDGKTQYF. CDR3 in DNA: TGTGCCAGCAGCTTCGGGGTCTCCGGAGATGGGAAGACCCAGTACTTC.

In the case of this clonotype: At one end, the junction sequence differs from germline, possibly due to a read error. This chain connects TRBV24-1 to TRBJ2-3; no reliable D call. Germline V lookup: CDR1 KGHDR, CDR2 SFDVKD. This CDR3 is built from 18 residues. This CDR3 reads CATSDRRRSPWRTDTRYF. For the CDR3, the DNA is TGTGCCACCAGTGATCGCAGGAGAAGTCCCTGGCGCACAGATACGCGGTATTTT.

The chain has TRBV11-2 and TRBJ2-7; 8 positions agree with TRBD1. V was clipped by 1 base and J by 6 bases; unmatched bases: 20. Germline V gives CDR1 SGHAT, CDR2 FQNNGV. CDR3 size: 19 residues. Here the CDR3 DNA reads TGTGCCAGCAGCTTAGTCGGTATCTTGGGTGACAGGGGTTATTTCGAGCAGTACTTC. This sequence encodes CASSLVGILGDRGYFEQYF.

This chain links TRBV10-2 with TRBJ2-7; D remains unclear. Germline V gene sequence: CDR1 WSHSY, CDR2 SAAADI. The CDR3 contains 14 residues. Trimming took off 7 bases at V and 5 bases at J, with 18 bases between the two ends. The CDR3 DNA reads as TGCGCCAGCATTCCGTCTGGTTACTTCGACGAGCAGTACTTC. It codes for CASIPSGYFDEQYF.

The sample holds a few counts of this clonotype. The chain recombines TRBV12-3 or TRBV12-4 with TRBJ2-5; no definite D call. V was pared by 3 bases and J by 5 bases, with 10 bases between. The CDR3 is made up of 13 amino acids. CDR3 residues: CASSFSSTETQYF. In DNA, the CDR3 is TGTGCCAGCAGTTTTTCGTCTACGGAGACCCAGTACTTC.

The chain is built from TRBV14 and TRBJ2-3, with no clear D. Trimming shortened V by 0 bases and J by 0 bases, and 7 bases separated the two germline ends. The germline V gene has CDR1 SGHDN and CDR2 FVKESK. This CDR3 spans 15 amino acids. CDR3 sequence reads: CASSQDRLSTDTQYF. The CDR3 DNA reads TGTGCCAGCAGCCAAGATAGGCTCAGCACAGATACGCAGTATTTT. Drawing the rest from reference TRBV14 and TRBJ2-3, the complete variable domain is EAGVTQFPSHSVIEKGQTVTLRCDPISGHDNLYWYRRVMGKEIKFLLHFVKESKQDESGMPNNRFLAERTGGTYSTLKVQPAELEDSGVYFCASSQDRLSTDTQYFGPGTRLTVL.

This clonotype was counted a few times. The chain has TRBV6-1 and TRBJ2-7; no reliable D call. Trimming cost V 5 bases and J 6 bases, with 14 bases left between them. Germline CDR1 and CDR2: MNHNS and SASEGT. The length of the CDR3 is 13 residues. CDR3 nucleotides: TGTGCCAGCAGTCCTCCTTCGATCTCCGAGCAGTACTTC. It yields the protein CASSPPSISEQYF.

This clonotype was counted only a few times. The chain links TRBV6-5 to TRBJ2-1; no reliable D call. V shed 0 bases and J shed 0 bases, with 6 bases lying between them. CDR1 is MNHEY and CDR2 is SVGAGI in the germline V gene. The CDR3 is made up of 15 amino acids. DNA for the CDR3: TGTGCCAGCAGTTACTCTGTTTCCTCCTACAATGAGCAGTTCTTC. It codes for CASSYSVSSYNEQFF.

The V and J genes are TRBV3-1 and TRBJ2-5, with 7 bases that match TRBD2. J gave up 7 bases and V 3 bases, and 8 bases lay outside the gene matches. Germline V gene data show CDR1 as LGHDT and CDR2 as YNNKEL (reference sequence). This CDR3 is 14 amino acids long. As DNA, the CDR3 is TGTGCCAGCAGCCACGCCCTTAGGACTAGGACCCAGTACTTC. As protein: CASSHALRTRTQYF.

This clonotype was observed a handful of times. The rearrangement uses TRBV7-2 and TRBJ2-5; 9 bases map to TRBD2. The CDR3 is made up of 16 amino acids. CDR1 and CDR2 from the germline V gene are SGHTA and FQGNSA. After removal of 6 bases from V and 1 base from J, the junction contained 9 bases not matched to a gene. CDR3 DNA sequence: TGTGCCAGCAGTTTATGGGCAGCGGGAGGCCAAGAGACCCAGTACTTC. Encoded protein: CASSLWAAGGQETQYF. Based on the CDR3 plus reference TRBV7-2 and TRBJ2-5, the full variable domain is GAGVSQSPSNKVTEKGKDVELRCDPISGHTALYWYRQSLGQGLEFLIYFQGNSAPDKSGLPSDRFSAERTGGSVSTLTIQRTQQEDSAVYLCASSLWAAGGQETQYFGPGTRLLVL.

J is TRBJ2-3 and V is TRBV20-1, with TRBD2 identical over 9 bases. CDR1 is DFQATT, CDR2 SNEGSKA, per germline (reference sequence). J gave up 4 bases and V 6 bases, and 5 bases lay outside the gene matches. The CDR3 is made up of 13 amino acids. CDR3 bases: TGCAGTGCCATAGCGGGAGTGCCAGATACGCAGTATTTT. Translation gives CSAIAGVPDTQYF.

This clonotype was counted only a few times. The CDR3 spells CASSLDFSGRPANEQFF. In DNA, the CDR3 is TGTGCCAGCAGCTTAGATTTTAGCGGGAGACCTGCCAATGAGCAGTTCTTC. This chain uses TRBV7-8 with TRBJ2-1; 9 bases map to TRBD2. This CDR3 spans 17 amino acids. Per the germline V gene, CDR1 is SGHVS and CDR2 is FQNEAQ. V was pared by 1 base and J by 6 bases, with 10 bases of the junction left unmatched.

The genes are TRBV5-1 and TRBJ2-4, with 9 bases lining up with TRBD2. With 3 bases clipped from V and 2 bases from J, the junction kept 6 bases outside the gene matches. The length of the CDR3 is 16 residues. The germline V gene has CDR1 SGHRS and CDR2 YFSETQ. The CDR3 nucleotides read TGCGCCAGCAGCTCATTAGCGGGAGCTACCAAAAACATTCAGTACTTC. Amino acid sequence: CASSSLAGATKNIQYF.

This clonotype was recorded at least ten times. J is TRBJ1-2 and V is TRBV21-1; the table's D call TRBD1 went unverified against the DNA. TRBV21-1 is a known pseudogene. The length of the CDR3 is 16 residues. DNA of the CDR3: TGTGCCAGCAGCACTCGAGGGCAGGGGGCGACCTATGGCTACACCTTC. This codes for CASSTRGQGATYGYTF.

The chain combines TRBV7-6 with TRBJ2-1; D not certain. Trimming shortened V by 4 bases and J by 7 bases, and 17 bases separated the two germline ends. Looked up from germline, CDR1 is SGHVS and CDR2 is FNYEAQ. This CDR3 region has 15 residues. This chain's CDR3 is CASSYLHLLGNEQFF. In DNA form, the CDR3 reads TGTGCCAGCAGCTACTTGCATCTCTTGGGTAATGAGCAGTTCTTC. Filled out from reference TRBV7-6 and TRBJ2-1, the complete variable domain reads GAGVSQSPRYKVTKRGQDVALRCDPISGHVSLYWYRQALGQGPEFLTYFNYEAQQDKSGLPNDRFSAERPEGSISTLTIQRTEQRDSAMYRCASSYLHLLGNEQFFGPGTRLTVL.

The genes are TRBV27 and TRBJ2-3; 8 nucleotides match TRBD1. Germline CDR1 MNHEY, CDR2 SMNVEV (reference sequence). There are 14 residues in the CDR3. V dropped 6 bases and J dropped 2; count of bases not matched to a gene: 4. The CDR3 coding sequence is TGTGCCAGCAGGATGACAGGGGCCACAGATACGCAGTATTTT. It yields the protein CASRMTGATDTQYF.

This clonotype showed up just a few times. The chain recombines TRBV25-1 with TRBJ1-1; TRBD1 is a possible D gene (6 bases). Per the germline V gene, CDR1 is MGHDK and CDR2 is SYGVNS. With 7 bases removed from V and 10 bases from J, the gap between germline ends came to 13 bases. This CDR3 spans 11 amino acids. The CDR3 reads CASISGVGAFF. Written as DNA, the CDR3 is TGTGCCAGCATTTCAGGGGTGGGAGCTTTCTTT.

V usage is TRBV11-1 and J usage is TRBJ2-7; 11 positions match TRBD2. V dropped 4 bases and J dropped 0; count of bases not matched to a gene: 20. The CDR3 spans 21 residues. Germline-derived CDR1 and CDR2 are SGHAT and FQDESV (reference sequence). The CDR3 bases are TGTGCCAGCAGCTCCCCCAGGGCACTAGCGGGAGCCCTTAGGAGCTCCTACGAGCAGTACTTC. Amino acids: CASSSPRALAGALRSSYEQYF.

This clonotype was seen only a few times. The CDR3 sequence is CASSLAGGRVNTQYF. The CDR3 nucleotides read TGTGCCAGCAGCTTAGCAGGCGGGAGGGTGAATACGCAGTATTTT. The rearrangement links TRBV7-8 to TRBJ2-3; 9 nucleotides align to TRBD2. After removal of 0 bases from V and 7 bases from J, the junction contained 5 bases not matched to a gene. The CDR3 runs to 15 residues. From germline, CDR1 is SGHVS and CDR2 FQNEAQ. The variable domain in full, completed from reference TRBV7-8 and TRBJ2-3, reads GAGVSQSPRYKVAKRGQDVALRCDPISGHVSLFWYQQALGQGPEFLTYFQNEAQLDKSGLPSDRFFAERPEGSVSTLKIQRTQQEDSAVYLCASSLAGGRVNTQYFGPGTRLTVL.

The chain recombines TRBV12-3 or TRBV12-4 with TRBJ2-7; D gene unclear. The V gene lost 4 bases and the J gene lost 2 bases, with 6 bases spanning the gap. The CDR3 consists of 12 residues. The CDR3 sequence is CASSSDTYEQYF. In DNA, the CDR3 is TGTGCCAGCAGTTCTGACACCTACGAGCAGTACTTC.

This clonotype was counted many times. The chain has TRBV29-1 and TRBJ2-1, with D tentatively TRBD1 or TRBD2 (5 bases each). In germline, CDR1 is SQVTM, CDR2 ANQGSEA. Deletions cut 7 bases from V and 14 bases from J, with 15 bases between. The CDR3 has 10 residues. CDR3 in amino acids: CSASGTPEFF. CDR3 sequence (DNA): TGCAGCGCCTCCGGGACCCCGGAGTTCTTC.

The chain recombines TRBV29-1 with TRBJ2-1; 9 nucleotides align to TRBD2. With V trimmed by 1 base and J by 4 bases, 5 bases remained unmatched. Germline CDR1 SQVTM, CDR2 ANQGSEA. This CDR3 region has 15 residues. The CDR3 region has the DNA TGCAGCGTTGAAGGGCTAGCGGGACCTTACAATGAGCAGTTCTTC. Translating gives CSVEGLAGPYNEQFF.

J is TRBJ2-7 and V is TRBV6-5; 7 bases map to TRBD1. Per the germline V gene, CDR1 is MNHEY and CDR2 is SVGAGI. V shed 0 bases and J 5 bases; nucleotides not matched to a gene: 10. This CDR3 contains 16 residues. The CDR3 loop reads CASSYSTRQGANEQYF. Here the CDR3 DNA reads TGTGCCAGCAGTTACTCGACGCGACAGGGAGCTAACGAGCAGTACTTC.

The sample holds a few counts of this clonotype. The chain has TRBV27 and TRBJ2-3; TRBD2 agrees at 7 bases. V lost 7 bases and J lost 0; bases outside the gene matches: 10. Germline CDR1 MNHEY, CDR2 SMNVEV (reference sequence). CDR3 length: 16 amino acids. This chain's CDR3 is CASNSLGEGSTDTQYF. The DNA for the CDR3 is TGTGCCAGCAACTCTTTGGGGGAGGGAAGCACAGATACGCAGTATTTT.

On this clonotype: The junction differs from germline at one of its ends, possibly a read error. The DNA for the CDR3 is TGCGCCAGCACCTTGGAGGTCTCTGGGGCCAACGTCCTGACTTTC. The encoded protein is CASTLEVSGANVLTF. The chain uses TRBV5-1 and TRBJ2-6, with a weak D call TRBD2 (5 bases). The V gene's germline CDR1 is SGHRS and CDR2 YFSETQ. The CDR3 spans 15 residues.

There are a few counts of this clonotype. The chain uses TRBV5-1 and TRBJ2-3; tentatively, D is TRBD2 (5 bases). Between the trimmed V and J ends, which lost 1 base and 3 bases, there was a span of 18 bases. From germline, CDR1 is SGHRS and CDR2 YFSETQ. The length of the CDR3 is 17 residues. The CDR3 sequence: CASSLRPGKAGTDTQYF. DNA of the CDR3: TGCGCCAGCAGCTTGCGACCGGGAAAAGCTGGAACAGATACGCAGTATTTT.

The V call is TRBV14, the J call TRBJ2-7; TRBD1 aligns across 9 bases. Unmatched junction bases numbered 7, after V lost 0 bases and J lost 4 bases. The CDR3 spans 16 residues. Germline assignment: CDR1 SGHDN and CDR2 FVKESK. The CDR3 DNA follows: TGTGCCAGCAGCCAAGAAGGGACAGGGATGAGGTACGAGCAGTACTTC. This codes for CASSQEGTGMRYEQYF. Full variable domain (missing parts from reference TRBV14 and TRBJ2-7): EAGVTQFPSHSVIEKGQTVTLRCDPISGHDNLYWYRRVMGKEIKFLLHFVKESKQDESGMPNNRFLAERTGGTYSTLKVQPAELEDSGVYFCASSQEGTGMRYEQYFGPGTRLTVT.

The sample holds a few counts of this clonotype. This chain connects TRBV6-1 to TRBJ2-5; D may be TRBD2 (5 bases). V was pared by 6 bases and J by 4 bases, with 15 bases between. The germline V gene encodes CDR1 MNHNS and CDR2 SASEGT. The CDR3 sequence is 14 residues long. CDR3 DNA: TGTGCCAGCAGCCCCCCGGGGTCGCGAGAGACCCAGTACTTC. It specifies CASSPPGSRETQYF.

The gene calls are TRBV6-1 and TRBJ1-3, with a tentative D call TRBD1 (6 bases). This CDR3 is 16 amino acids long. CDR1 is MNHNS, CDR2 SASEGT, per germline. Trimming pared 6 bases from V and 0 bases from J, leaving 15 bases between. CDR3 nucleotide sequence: TGTGCCAGCAGCCTTGGACAGCCAGTCTCTGGAAACACCATATATTTT. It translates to CASSLGQPVSGNTIYF.

In nucleotides, the CDR3 is TGCGCCAGCAGCTCAGTACTAGCGGGAGGGCCCCAAGATACGCAGTATTTT. It codes for CASSSVLAGGPQDTQYF. V usage is TRBV5-1 and J usage is TRBJ2-3; 13 bases map to TRBD2. The V gene end was trimmed by 3 bases and the J gene end by 5 bases; junction bases not matched to a gene: 9. Germline CDR1 and CDR2: SGHRS and YFSETQ. CDR3 size: 17 residues.